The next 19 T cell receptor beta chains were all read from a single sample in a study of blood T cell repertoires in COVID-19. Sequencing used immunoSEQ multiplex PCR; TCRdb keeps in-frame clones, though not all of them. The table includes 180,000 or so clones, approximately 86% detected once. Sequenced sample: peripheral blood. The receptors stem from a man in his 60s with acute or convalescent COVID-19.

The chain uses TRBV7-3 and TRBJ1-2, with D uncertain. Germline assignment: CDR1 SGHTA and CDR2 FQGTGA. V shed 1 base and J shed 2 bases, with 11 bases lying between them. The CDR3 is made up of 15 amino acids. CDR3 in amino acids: CASSLNAGMNYGYTF. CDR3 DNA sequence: TGTGCCAGCAGCTTAAACGCGGGGATGAACTATGGCTACACCTTC.

CDR3 DNA sequence: TGTGCCAGCAGCGTATCAAACATAGCAACCCCCCTCCACTTT. Residues: CASSVSNIATPLHF. This rearrangement joins TRBV9 to TRBJ1-6; D is unclear. The CDR3 is 14 amino acids. Trimming took 1 base from V and 13 from J, leaving 15 bases between them. Germline loops: CDR1 SGDLS, CDR2 YYNGEE.

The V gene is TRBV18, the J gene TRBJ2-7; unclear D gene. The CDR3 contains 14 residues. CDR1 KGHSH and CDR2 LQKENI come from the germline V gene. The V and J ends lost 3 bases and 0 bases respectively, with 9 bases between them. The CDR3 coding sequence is TGTGCCAGCTCACCCGCGACTCTCTCCTACGAGCAGTACTTC. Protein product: CASSPATLSYEQYF.

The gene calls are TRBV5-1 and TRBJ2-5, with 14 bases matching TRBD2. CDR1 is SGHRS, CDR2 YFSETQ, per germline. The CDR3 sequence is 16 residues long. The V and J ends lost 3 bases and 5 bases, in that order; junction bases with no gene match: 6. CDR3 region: CASSSRLAGGGETQYF. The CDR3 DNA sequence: TGCGCCAGCAGCTCCCGACTAGCGGGAGGGGGGGAGACCCAGTACTTC.

The CDR3 nucleotides read TGTGCCAGCAGTCCACACTTTGAGGAGGAGCTCTATGGCTACACCTTC. Amino acid sequence: CASSPHFEEELYGYTF. The rearrangement uses TRBV28 and TRBJ1-2; no firm D call. CDR1 is MDHEN, CDR2 SYDVKM, per germline. Trimming pared 5 bases from V and 4 bases from J, leaving 20 bases between. The CDR3 has 16 amino acids.

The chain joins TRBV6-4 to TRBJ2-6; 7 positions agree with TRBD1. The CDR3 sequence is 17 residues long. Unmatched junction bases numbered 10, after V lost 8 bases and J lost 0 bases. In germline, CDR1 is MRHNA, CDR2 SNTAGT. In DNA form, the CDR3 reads TGTGCCAGCTCAAGACAGGGCGATAGCTCTGGGGCCAACGTCCTGACTTTC. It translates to CASSRQGDSSGANVLTF.

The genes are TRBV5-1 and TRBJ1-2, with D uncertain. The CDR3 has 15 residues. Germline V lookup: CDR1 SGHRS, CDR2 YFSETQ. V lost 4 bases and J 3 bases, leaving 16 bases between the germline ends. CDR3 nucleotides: TGCGCCAGCAGCACGCTGACGGGTTCCGACTATGGCTACACCTTC. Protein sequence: CASSTLTGSDYGYTF.

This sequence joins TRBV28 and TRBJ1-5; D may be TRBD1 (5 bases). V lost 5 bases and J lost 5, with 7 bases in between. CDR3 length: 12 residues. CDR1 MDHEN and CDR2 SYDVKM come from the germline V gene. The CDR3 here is CASSVRDQPQHF. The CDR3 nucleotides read TGTGCCAGCAGTGTCAGGGATCAGCCCCAGCATTTT.

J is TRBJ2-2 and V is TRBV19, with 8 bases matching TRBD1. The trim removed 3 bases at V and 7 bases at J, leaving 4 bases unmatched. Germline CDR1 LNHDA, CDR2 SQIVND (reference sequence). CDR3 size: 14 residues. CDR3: CASSIRGLDGELFF. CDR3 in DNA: TGTGCCAGTAGTATCAGGGGGCTGGACGGGGAGCTGTTTTTT. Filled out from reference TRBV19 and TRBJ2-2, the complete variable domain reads DGGITQSPKYLFRKEGQNVTLSCEQNLNHDAMYWYRQDPGQGLRLIYYSQIVNDFQKGDIAEGYSVSREKKESFPLTVTSAQKNPTAFYLCASSIRGLDGELFFGEGSRLTVL.

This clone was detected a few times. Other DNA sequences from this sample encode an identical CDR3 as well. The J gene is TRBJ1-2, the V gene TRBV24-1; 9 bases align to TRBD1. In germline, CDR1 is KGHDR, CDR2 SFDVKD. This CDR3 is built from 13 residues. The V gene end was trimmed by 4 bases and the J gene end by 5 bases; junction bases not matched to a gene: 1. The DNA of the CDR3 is TGTGCCACCAGTGAAGGACAGGGGTATGGCTACACCTTC. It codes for CATSEGQGYGYTF.

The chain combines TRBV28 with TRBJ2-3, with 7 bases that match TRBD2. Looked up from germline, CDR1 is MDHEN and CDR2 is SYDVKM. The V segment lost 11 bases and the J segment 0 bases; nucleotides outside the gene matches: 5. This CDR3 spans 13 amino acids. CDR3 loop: CALGGRSTDTQYF. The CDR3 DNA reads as TGTGCCCTCGGGGGGAGAAGCACAGATACGCAGTATTTT.

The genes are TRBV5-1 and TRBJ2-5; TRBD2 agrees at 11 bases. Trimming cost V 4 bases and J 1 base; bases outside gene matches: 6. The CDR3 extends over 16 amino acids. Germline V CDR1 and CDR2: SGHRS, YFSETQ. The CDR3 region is CASSRQTSGAQETQYF. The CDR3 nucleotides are TGCGCCAGCAGCCGGCAGACTAGCGGGGCCCAAGAGACCCAGTACTTC.

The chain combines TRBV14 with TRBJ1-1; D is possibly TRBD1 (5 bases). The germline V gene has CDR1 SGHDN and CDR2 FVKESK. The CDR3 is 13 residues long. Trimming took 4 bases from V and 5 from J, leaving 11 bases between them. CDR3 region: CASSLLGRTEAFF. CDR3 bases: TGTGCCAGCAGCCTCCTGGGGCGAACTGAAGCTTTCTTT. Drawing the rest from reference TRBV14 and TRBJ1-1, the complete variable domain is EAGVTQFPSHSVIEKGQTVTLRCDPISGHDNLYWYRRVMGKEIKFLLHFVKESKQDESGMPNNRFLAERTGGTYSTLKVQPAELEDSGVYFCASSLLGRTEAFFGQGTRLTVV.

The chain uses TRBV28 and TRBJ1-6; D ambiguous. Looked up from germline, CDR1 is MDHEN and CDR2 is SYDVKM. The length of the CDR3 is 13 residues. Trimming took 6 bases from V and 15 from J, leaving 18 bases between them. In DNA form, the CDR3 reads TGTGCCAGCAGCCCTCCCAGGAAGCTTCTCCTCCACTTT. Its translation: CASSPPRKLLLHF.

CDR3 DNA: TGTGCCAGCAGTTTGGGGCTAGCGGGACCACCCTCCTACAATGAGCAGTTCTTC. Translated, it gives CASSLGLAGPPSYNEQFF. The chain is built from TRBV27 and TRBJ2-1, with 9 bases aligning to TRBD2. Unmatched junction bases numbered 9, after V lost 3 bases and J lost 0 bases. This CDR3 comprises 18 residues. CDR1 MNHEY and CDR2 SMNVEV come from the germline V gene (reference sequence).

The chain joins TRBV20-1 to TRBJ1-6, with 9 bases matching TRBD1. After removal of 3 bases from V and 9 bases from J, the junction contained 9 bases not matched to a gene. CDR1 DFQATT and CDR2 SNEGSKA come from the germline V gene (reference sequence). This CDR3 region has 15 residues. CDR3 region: CSASDRGQGSSPLHF. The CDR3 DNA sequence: TGCAGTGCTAGTGATAGAGGACAGGGGAGTTCACCCCTCCACTTT.

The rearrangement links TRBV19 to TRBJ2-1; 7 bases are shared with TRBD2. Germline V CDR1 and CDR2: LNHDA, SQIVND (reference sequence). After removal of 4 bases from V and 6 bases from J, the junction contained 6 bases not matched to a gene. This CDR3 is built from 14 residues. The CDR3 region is CASSTQLASNEQFF. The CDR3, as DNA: TGTGCCAGTAGTACACAACTAGCGAGCAATGAGCAGTTCTTC.

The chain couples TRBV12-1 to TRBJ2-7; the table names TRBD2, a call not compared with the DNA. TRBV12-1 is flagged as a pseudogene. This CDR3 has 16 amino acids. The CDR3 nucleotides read TGTGCCAGCAGCCCTAGCGGGACTAGCGGGAGGTACGAGCAGTACTTC. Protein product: CASSPSGTSGRYEQYF.

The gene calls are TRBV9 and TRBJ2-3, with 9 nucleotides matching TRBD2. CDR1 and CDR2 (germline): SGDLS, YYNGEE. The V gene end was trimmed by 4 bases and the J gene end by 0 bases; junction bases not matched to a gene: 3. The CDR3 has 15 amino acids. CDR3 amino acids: CASSFSGSSTDTQYF. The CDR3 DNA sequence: TGTGCCAGCAGCTTTAGCGGGAGCAGCACAGATACGCAGTATTTT.